The source of this T cell receptor beta chain is a study of T-cell memory formation after mild COVID-19 listed by TCRdb under 2021. About the study as a whole: TCR sequence clusters from the two donors were found to be largely donor specific. Longitudinal TCRalpha and TCRbeta repertoire sequencing tracked T-cell clones expanding and contracting after mild COVID-19 in two donors. The cohort was made up of two young adult volunteers, one female and one male, who were previously healthy.

The sequencing machine was an Illumina NovaSeq 6000. TCRalpha and TCRbeta cDNA libraries were built by 5'RACE with constant-segment primers, adding sample barcodes and unique molecular identifiers. Trizol reagent was used to extract RNA from every sample. Libraries were amplified in two PCR steps, with a second sample barcode and Illumina TruSeq adapters added in the second step. The libraries were sequenced on an Illumina NovaSeq using 2 x 150 bp paired-end reads. For the original study's pipeline: The reads were demultiplexed and collapsed into UMI-guided consensus sequences using migec v1.2.7. Using mixcr v2.1.11, UMI consensuses were aligned to TRA and TRB V and J templates and then assembled into clonotypes. A clonotype was counted as expanded or contracted only if both edgeR and NoisET called the change significant, with noise models trained on biological replicates. edgeR calls used a false discovery rate-adjusted p below 0.01 and a log2 fold-change threshold of 1. As an exploratory analysis of dynamics, max-normalized trajectories of the 1000 most abundant clonotypes were examined by PCA with hierarchical clustering. Separately sequenced CD4+ and CD8+ repertoires were used to assign a CD4 or CD8 phenotype to each responding clone. Using fastp trimming at Q25 and MiXCR clonotype assembly, TCRdb reanalyzed the public sequencing data and kept in-frame beta chains. Here each entry gathers all rows of one CDR3 protein and keeps the most common genes and DNA. Here the V and J calls rest on TCRdb's processing, not on the authors' analysis. Here the sample has 470,000 or so distinct CDR3 sequences; approximately 18% occur a single time. Roughly a fifth of the sample goes to the ten largest clones.

In the case of this clonotype: Its recognized antigen is unknown. No clone much larger than this one lies a single base away; base qualities are absent.

PBMCs were isolated by Ficoll-Paque density gradient centrifugation. According to the germline V gene (reference sequence), CDR1 reads SEHNR and CDR2 reads FQNEAQ. The CDR3, cysteine through phenylalanine, is 15 amino acids long. Of the read, only the CDR3 DNA is kept; its 45 bases are in frame from base 1. V loses 5 bases at its end and J loses 4 bases; junction bases beyond the gene matches: 10. The investigation overall reported the following: Whether the second-wave clones peaking on day 37 were SARS-CoV-2 specific was not confirmed. Clones contracting from day 15 to 85 had balanced CD4/CD8 phenotypes, while a second wave expanding from day 15 to 37 was biased towards CD4+. Some responding clones were detected in pre-infection memory, suggesting pre-existing cross-reactive memory T cells joined the SARS-CoV-2 response. Contracting CD4+ clones turned up mainly in the CM and EM memory subsets, whereas EMRA was where CD8+ clones were enriched. Only two mild cases were covered by the study, and larger cohorts that include severe cases with pre-infection samples were considered necessary.

This sequence was found in a man aged 18 to 35 who had mild COVID-19 (a few samples of this study predate the infection). The sample titles of this study are shuffled in the database, so cell type and time point are left out; the donor was told from shared clones. The receptor chain draws on TRBV7-9 and TRBJ2-7, and 8 junction bases match TRBD2. The sequencing input was PBMCs or a T cell subset sorted from them (not recorded which). CDR3 reads: CASSPRTSFLYEQYF. The DNA sequence is as follows: TGTGCCAGCAGCCCCCGGACTAGCTTTCTATACGAGCAGTACTTC.